Below are 32 T cell receptor beta chains sequenced from a single sample in a study of T cell changes during pregnancy in multiple sclerosis. TCRdb keeps only in-frame clones here, not all; method: immunoSEQ multiplex PCR. This table holds tens of thousands of clones, about 90% found once. The material was CD4+ T cells from peripheral blood mononuclear cells, obtained in the second trimester of pregnancy. Every receptor here comes from a female donor with multiple sclerosis, enrolled in a pregnancy study.

This clone showed up just once. The rearrangement links TRBV29-1 to TRBJ2-7; a possible D gene is TRBD1 (5 bases). V was pared by 2 bases and J by 1 base, with 9 bases between. Germline assignment: CDR1 SQVTM and CDR2 ANQGSEA. CDR3 length: 13 amino acids. The CDR3: CSVEMDNSYEQYF. CDR3 bases: TGCAGCGTTGAAATGGACAATTCCTACGAGCAGTACTTC.

The V call is TRBV5-1, the J call TRBJ2-5; TRBD1 matches 8 bases. With 4 bases clipped from V and 5 bases from J, the junction kept 10 bases outside the gene matches. CDR1 SGHRS and CDR2 YFSETQ come from the germline V gene. The CDR3 totals 15 residues. CDR3 protein: CASSLDRAVRETQYF. CDR3 nucleotide sequence: TGCGCCAGCAGCCTGGACAGGGCCGTTCGTGAGACCCAGTACTTC.

J is TRBJ1-3 and V is TRBV23-1, with D possibly being TRBD1 (5 bases). TRBV23-1 is known as an ORF, though its function is uncertain. This CDR3 comprises 16 residues. V dropped 3 bases and J dropped 0 bases, with 12 bases sitting between them. The CDR3 nucleotides read TGCGCCAGCAGTCAGCGACAGAAGAACTCTGGAAACACCATATATTTT. It codes for CASSQRQKNSGNTIYF.

The chain couples TRBV5-4 to TRBJ1-4; 10 bases fit TRBD1. V shed 2 bases and J 0 bases; nucleotides not matched to a gene: 1. Looked up from germline, CDR1 is SGHNT and CDR2 is YYREEE (reference sequence). The CDR3 extends over 16 amino acids. CDR3 protein: CASSFGQGATNEKLFF. DNA for the CDR3: TGTGCCAGCAGCTTCGGACAGGGGGCAACTAATGAAAAACTGTTTTTT.

The chain couples TRBV7-2 to TRBJ1-2; no firm D call. Trimming left V 11 bases short and J 2 bases short, with 9 bases between. The CDR3 consists of 11 residues. Germline-derived CDR1 and CDR2 are SGHTA and FQGNSA. The CDR3 protein is CACGWNYGYTF. CDR3 bases: TGTGCCTGCGGTTGGAACTATGGCTACACCTTC.

The V gene is TRBV9, the J gene TRBJ2-7, with 10 bases identical to TRBD2. V lost 6 bases and J lost 2; bases outside the gene matches: 8. The CDR3 runs 15 residues. From germline, CDR1 is SGDLS and CDR2 YYNGEE. In DNA form, the CDR3 reads TGTGCCAGCATCCCCGTAGCGGGGGGTCCCTACGAGCAGTACTTC. It encodes CASIPVAGGPYEQYF. Full variable domain (rest looked up from reference TRBV9 and TRBJ2-7): DSGVTQTPKHLITATGQRVTLRCSPRSGDLSVYWYQQSLDQGLQFLIQYYNGEERAKGNILERFSAQQFPDLHSELNLSSLELGDSALYFCASIPVAGGPYEQYFGPGTRLTVT.

This chain links TRBV29-1 with TRBJ1-2; perhaps TRBD1 as D (6 bases). V lost 4 bases and J lost 7, with 22 bases in between. The CDR3 has 15 amino acids. Germline CDR1 reads SQVTM; CDR2 reads ANQGSEA. CDR3 nucleotide sequence: TGCAGCGTTGTAAGGGTTGAGGGGGGGGCGAGTGGCTACACCTTC. This translates into CSVVRVEGGASGYTF.

The V gene is TRBV5-4, the J gene TRBJ2-1, with 11 bases aligning to TRBD2. Germline trimming cut 2 bases from V and 4 bases from J; bases unmatched to any gene: 2. The CDR3 covers 15 residues. CDR1 is SGHNT, CDR2 YYREEE, per germline (reference sequence). The CDR3 bases are TGTGCCAGCAGCTTCGGGACTAGCGGATACAATGAGCAGTTCTTC. Translating it yields CASSFGTSGYNEQFF.

In this sample, this clone turned up once. The chain carries TRBV5-4 and TRBJ1-2, with D hard to call. Germline lookup yields CDR1 SGHNT and CDR2 YYREEE (reference sequence). The CDR3 runs to 14 residues. Trimming left V 0 bases short and J 4 bases short, with 10 bases between. In DNA, the CDR3 is TGTGCCAGCAGCTTGGACGGCGCAGGCTATGGCTACACCTTC. Amino acids: CASSLDGAGYGYTF.

This chain connects TRBV2 to TRBJ2-3; 11 bases line up with TRBD2. Germline V gene data show CDR1 as SNHLY and CDR2 as FYNNEI. Trimming removed 8 bases from V and 3 bases from J; junction bases left unmatched: 10. The CDR3 runs to 16 residues. CDR3 coding DNA: TGTGCCAGCCGTTGGAGGCTAGCGGGAGGAACAGATACGCAGTATTTT. It codes for CASRWRLAGGTDTQYF.

This sequence joins TRBV29-1 and TRBJ1-1; D is perhaps TRBD1 (5 bases). The CDR3 consists of 13 residues. Deletions cut 0 bases from V and 5 bases from J, with 10 bases between. Germline-derived CDR1 and CDR2 are SQVTM and ANQGSEA. The CDR3: CSVEDRADTEAFF. CDR3 DNA: TGCAGCGTTGAAGACAGGGCGGATACTGAAGCTTTCTTT.

This chain links TRBV19 with TRBJ1-2; 7 nucleotides line up with TRBD1. V dropped 5 bases and J dropped 6; count of bases not matched to a gene: 6. Germline V gives CDR1 LNHDA, CDR2 SQIVND (reference sequence). The CDR3 is 13 amino acids. The CDR3 bases are TGTGCCAGTAGTCCCGACAGGGTCCATGGCTACACCTTC. Translating it yields CASSPDRVHGYTF. Filled out from reference TRBV19 and TRBJ1-2, the complete variable domain reads DGGITQSPKYLFRKEGQNVTLSCEQNLNHDAMYWYRQDPGQGLRLIYYSQIVNDFQKGDIAEGYSVSREKKESFPLTVTSAQKNPTAFYLCASSPDRVHGYTFGSGTRLTVV.

This chain uses TRBV6-4 with TRBJ2-1; 10 bases agree with TRBD2. Germline trimming cut 4 bases from V and 5 bases from J; bases unmatched to any gene: 8. Germline V gene data show CDR1 as MRHNA and CDR2 as SNTAGT. The CDR3 consists of 16 residues. The CDR3 DNA is TGTGCCAGCAGTGCCCTAACTAGCGGGGTCAACAATGAGCAGTTCTTC. The encoded protein is CASSALTSGVNNEQFF.

The genes are TRBV19 and TRBJ1-2; tentative D call: TRBD1 (6 bases). CDR1 is LNHDA, CDR2 SQIVND, per germline (reference sequence). This CDR3 region has 15 residues. Deletions cut 6 bases from V and 5 bases from J, with 19 bases between. CDR3 sequence: CASSTSGQGDYGYTF. CDR3 nucleotides: TGTGCCAGTAGCACATCGGGACAAGGCGATTATGGCTACACCTTC.

The chain couples TRBV7-2 to TRBJ2-6, with a tentative D call TRBD1 (6 bases). V dropped 2 bases and J dropped 0 bases, with 8 bases sitting between them. The CDR3 covers 16 residues. CDR1 SGHTA and CDR2 FQGNSA come from the germline V gene. The DNA of the CDR3 is TGTGCCAGCAGCTTACAGGGGCCCTCTGGGGCCAACGTCCTGACTTTC. It translates to CASSLQGPSGANVLTF.

This chain connects TRBV14 to TRBJ2-2; 7 bases match TRBD1. CDR3 size: 15 residues. Germline lookup yields CDR1 SGHDN and CDR2 FVKESK. V gave up 4 bases and J gave up 1 base; unmatched junction bases: 3. The CDR3: CASSPWTGNTGELFF. The DNA of the CDR3 is TGTGCCAGCAGCCCCTGGACAGGGAACACCGGGGAGCTGTTTTTT. Filled out from reference TRBV14 and TRBJ2-2, the complete variable domain reads EAGVTQFPSHSVIEKGQTVTLRCDPISGHDNLYWYRRVMGKEIKFLLHFVKESKQDESGMPNNRFLAERTGGTYSTLKVQPAELEDSGVYFCASSPWTGNTGELFFGEGSRLTVL.

This clone was counted only a few times. The rearrangement uses TRBV28 and TRBJ1-5, with 7 positions matching TRBD1. Germline CDR1 reads MDHEN; CDR2 reads SYDVKM. The length of the CDR3 is 13 residues. Germline trimming cut 8 bases from V and 4 bases from J; bases unmatched to any gene: 5. The CDR3 sequence is CASGGTANQPQHF. CDR3 in DNA: TGTGCCAGCGGTGGGACAGCTAATCAGCCCCAGCATTTT.

This clone has a handful of counts. The CDR3 protein is CAWIWGGSYGEQFF. The DNA for the CDR3 is TGTGCCTGGATATGGGGCGGGAGTTATGGTGAGCAGTTCTTC. The rearrangement uses TRBV30 and TRBJ2-1, with 7 bases fitting TRBD2. This CDR3 region has 14 residues. V shed 4 bases and J 9 bases; nucleotides not matched to a gene: 12. Germline CDR1 GTSNPN, CDR2 SVGIG (reference sequence).

The rearrangement uses TRBV7-8 and TRBJ2-1, with D unclear. The V gene's germline CDR1 is SGHVS and CDR2 FQNEAQ. CDR3 length: 11 amino acids. V was trimmed by 5 bases and J by 6 bases, leaving 5 bases between them. CDR3 loop: CASSRGNEQFF. The CDR3, as DNA: TGTGCCAGCAGCCGCGGCAATGAGCAGTTCTTC.

This chain joins TRBV10-3 and TRBJ2-3, with TRBD2 matching over 14 bases. With V trimmed by 5 bases and J by 0 bases, 7 bases remained unmatched. The CDR3 sequence is 18 residues long. Germline V gene data show CDR1 as ENHRY and CDR2 as SYGVKD. CDR3 DNA: TGTGCCATCAGTCAGGGACTAGCGGGGGAGACTAGCACAGATACGCAGTATTTT. It codes for CAISQGLAGETSTDTQYF.

The chain joins TRBV2 to TRBJ1-1; perhaps TRBD1 as D (6 bases). This CDR3 region has 15 residues. Trimming removed 9 bases at V and 0 bases at J, with 17 bases between. CDR1 SNHLY and CDR2 FYNNEI come from the germline V gene. The CDR3 DNA reads TGTGCCAGTACGCGTGGGGGCAGGGTGAACACTGAAGCTTTCTTT. Its translation is CASTRGGRVNTEAFF.

The genes are TRBV13 and TRBJ2-7; D is ambiguous. Looked up from germline, CDR1 is PRHDT and CDR2 is FYEKMQ (reference sequence). Trimming took off 5 bases at V and 6 bases at J, with 11 bases between the two ends. The CDR3 runs 12 residues. In nucleotides, the CDR3 is TGTGCCAGCAGCCCCAGGATGGGCGAGCAGTACTTC. As protein: CASSPRMGEQYF.

This chain joins TRBV7-8 and TRBJ2-7; TRBD2 is a possible D gene (5 bases). Germline lookup yields CDR1 SGHVS and CDR2 FQNEAQ. This CDR3 region has 14 residues. Trimming left V 4 bases short and J 2 bases short, with 12 bases between. In DNA, the CDR3 is TGTGCCAGCAGCTCTAGGACTCAAGCCTACGAGCAGTACTTC. Encoded protein: CASSSRTQAYEQYF.

Here the CDR3 reads CASSLTGNQPQHF. CDR3 DNA: TGTGCCAGCAGCCTTACGGGCAATCAGCCCCAGCATTTT. This rearrangement joins TRBV7-9 to TRBJ1-5; unclear D gene. The CDR3 extends over 13 amino acids. Germline assignment: CDR1 SEHNR and CDR2 FQNEAQ (reference sequence). The ends were cut back, 5 bases at V and 2 bases at J, with 7 bases in the middle.

In DNA form, the CDR3 reads TGTGCCTGGAACCCACTAGCGGAAAACATTCAGTACTTC. Translated: CAWNPLAENIQYF. The rearrangement links TRBV30 to TRBJ2-4, with 8 bases aligning to TRBD2. The V segment lost 4 bases and the J segment 5 bases; nucleotides outside the gene matches: 4. From germline, CDR1 is GTSNPN and CDR2 SVGIG (reference sequence). CDR3 length: 13 amino acids.

The rearrangement links TRBV29-1 to TRBJ2-7, with D unresolved. The V gene lost 4 bases and the J gene lost 5 bases, with 12 bases spanning the gap. CDR1 is SQVTM, CDR2 ANQGSEA, per germline. The CDR3 extends over 12 amino acids. As DNA, the CDR3 is TGCAGCGTTGGCATGGTCGCAGACGAGCAGTACTTC. It encodes CSVGMVADEQYF.

The chain combines TRBV6-4 with TRBJ1-4, with unresolved D. This CDR3 comprises 14 residues. The germline V gene encodes CDR1 MRHNA and CDR2 SNTAGT. Trimming removed 7 bases from V and 6 bases from J, with 15 bases in between. The CDR3: CASTHGGRDEKLFF. The CDR3 DNA sequence: TGTGCCAGCACCCACGGCGGGAGGGATGAAAAACTGTTTTTT.

The chain carries TRBV2 and TRBJ1-1; D gene ambiguous. There are 15 residues in the CDR3. Germline CDR1 reads SNHLY; CDR2 reads FYNNEI. Trimming shortened V by 7 bases and J by 1 base, and 16 bases separated the two germline ends. The CDR3 region is CASNPSGLQNTEAFF. In DNA form, the CDR3 reads TGTGCCAGCAACCCGTCAGGACTGCAGAACACTGAAGCTTTCTTT.

Only a few counts were recorded for this clone. This chain uses TRBV29-1 with TRBJ2-7, with D perhaps TRBD2 (6 bases). V shed 4 bases and J shed 4 bases, with 11 bases lying between them. Germline assignment: CDR1 SQVTM and CDR2 ANQGSEA. There are 12 residues in the CDR3. Here the CDR3 reads CSVVQGLYEQYF. DNA for the CDR3: TGCAGCGTTGTTCAGGGACTGTACGAGCAGTACTTC.

The gene calls are TRBV11-1 and TRBJ1-2; tentatively, D is TRBD1 (5 bases). This CDR3 is 14 amino acids long. V was shortened by 5 bases and J by 5 bases, with 15 bases between the two germline ends. Per germline, CDR1 SGHAT and CDR2 FQDESV (reference sequence). The chain's CDR3 is CASSAGQSSYGYTF. CDR3 DNA sequence: TGTGCCAGCAGCGCAGGACAATCTTCGTATGGCTACACCTTC.

CDR3 sequence reads: CASSLGGGQVVTEAFF. In DNA form, the CDR3 reads TGCGCCAGCAGCTTGGGGGGGGGACAGGTAGTCACTGAAGCTTTCTTT. The chain recombines TRBV5-1 with TRBJ1-1; 8 bases are a match to TRBD1. After removal of 0 bases from V and 4 bases from J, the junction contained 8 bases not matched to a gene. The CDR3 is made up of 16 amino acids. The germline V gene encodes CDR1 SGHRS and CDR2 YFSETQ.

The chain couples TRBV5-4 to TRBJ1-1; D gene unclear. There are 12 residues in the CDR3. From germline, CDR1 is SGHNT and CDR2 YYREEE (reference sequence). V lost 0 bases and J lost 3, with 3 bases in between. The CDR3 is CASSLADTEAFF. For the CDR3, the DNA is TGTGCCAGCAGCTTGGCCGACACTGAAGCTTTCTTT.